This T cell receptor beta chain derives from a study of vaccination and CD4 T cells after COVID-19. Study summary: Nasal swab PCR had shown SARS-CoV-2 positivity in the convalescent patients (roughly 9 mild cases, one severe case). Every culture used as a control got a CEFX pool, an HIV-1 Nef pool, or no peptide.

This clonotype was found a few times. Its antigen is undetermined. Documented treatment: approximately 9-day PBMC culture with coronavirus spike peptide pools or control peptides (ViraFEST assay). Broader study findings: Convalescent patients had a median roughly 86% of post-vaccine SARS-CoV-2-reactive clones that were detected only after vaccination, not before it.

CD4+ T cells that had been cultured provided DNA sequenced with the Oncomine TCR Beta short-read assay. Researchers extracted genomic DNA from CD4+ T cells that had been cultured. TCRdb recomputed calls from the PCR reads with MiXCR, one row per CDR3 protein. The repertoire holds 20,000 to 25,000 distinct CDR3 sequences, 35% to 45% seen once, with approximately 4.5% in the top ten. The CDR3 extends over 16 amino acids. V dropped 4 bases and J dropped 0 bases, with 13 bases sitting between them. Germline V gives CDR1 MNHNS, CDR2 SASEGT. The input for sequencing was CD4+ T cells from blood, cultured in vitro, taken before SARS-CoV-2 vaccination. The genes are TRBV6-1 and TRBJ2-4; tentative D call: TRBD1 (6 bases). This sequence originates from a human donor who had recovered from COVID-19. The CDR3 DNA follows: TGTGCCAGCAGTGCTCAGGGGAACTTAGCCAAAAACATTCAGTACTTC. It encodes CASSAQGNLAKNIQYF.